This TCR beta chain was captured by sequencing in a study of blood T cell repertoires in COVID-19. About the study: Donors in the United States, Italy and Spain gave samples during acute or convalescent COVID-19. In each case, the material was cDNA or gDNA derived from T cells, B-cell-depleted T cells, or PBMCs.

V lost 5 bases and J lost 6; bases outside the gene matches: 8. CDR1 is SGHTS, CDR2 YDEGEE, per germline. CDR3 size: 14 residues. In the original processing: Amplification from reference gene primers served as the basis for estimated nucleated cell counts. Clones were sequenced by immunoSEQ multiplex PCR, and TCRdb holds only the in-frame ones, with some missing. V and J calls and clone size are those listed in that table; D and trimming were worked out from the DNA. The sample lists fewer than 250,000 clones; around four fifths were seen once. Enrolled during active infection, Seattle patients were then followed longitudinally.

The chain couples TRBV5-8 to TRBJ1-1, with TRBD1 matching over 9 bases. This TCR was recovered from a woman older than 75 with COVID-19, enrolled during active disease. Material for sequencing was peripheral blood. In nucleotides, the CDR3 is TGTGCCAGCAGTCTCGGGACAGGGTGGTCTGAAGCTTTCTTT. Protein: CASSLGTGWSEAFF.